The rows below give T cell receptor beta chains drawn from one sample of a study of metastatic and nonmetastatic thyroid tumors. TCRdb re-called clones via MiXCR from the PCR reads. The table lists some 20,000 clones, roughly 23% of them singletons. Sequencing was done on a sample of tumor tissue. These receptors all come from a female donor with papillary thyroid cancer or a benign thyroid nodule (not recorded which). Some clones in this sample may be carry-over from other donors' samples. CDR3s include the opening cysteine and the closing phenylalanine or tryptophan. D genes are given only for firm matches. Some rows have no size entry. The others give once, few or many, or a class for an expanded clone.

clone size: many
D gene: TRBD1
J gene: TRBJ2-3
V gene: TRBV7-8
CDR3 DNA: TGTGCCAGCAGCCAGTTAACCGGGACAGCTAGCACAGATACGCAGTATTTT
CDR3 protein: CASSQLTGTASTDTQYF

clone size: .
D gene: .
J gene: TRBJ1-5
V gene: TRBV4-1
CDR3 DNA: TGCGCCAGCAGCCAAGAAGCGGCCTTCCATATCAATCAGCCCCAGCATTTT
CDR3 protein: CASSQEAAFHINQPQHF

clone size: many
D gene: TRBD2
J gene: TRBJ2-2
V gene: TRBV7-2
CDR3 DNA: TGTGCCAGCAGCCCCCTTACGGGAGGCAACGGGGAGCTGTTTTTT
CDR3 protein: CASSPLTGGNGELFF

clone size: many
D gene: .
J gene: TRBJ2-7
V gene: TRBV5-1
CDR3 DNA: TGCGCCAGCAGCCCCGACGGGACCTACGAGCAGTACTTC
CDR3 protein: CASSPDGTYEQYF

clone size: many
D gene: TRBD1
J gene: TRBJ1-2
V gene: TRBV5-1
CDR3 DNA: TGCGCCAGCAGCTTGACAGGGGTTAACTATGGCTACACCTTC
CDR3 protein: CASSLTGVNYGYTF

clone size: many
D gene: .
J gene: TRBJ2-7
V gene: TRBV2
CDR3 DNA: TGTGCCAGCAGTGAACGAAGGGAGCAAGCCTACGAGCAGTACTTC
CDR3 protein: CASSERREQAYEQYF

clone size: few
D gene: TRBD2
J gene: TRBJ2-7
V gene: TRBV3-1
CDR3 DNA: TGTGCCAGCAGCCAACGGACTAGCGGGAGCGAGCAGTACTTC
CDR3 protein: CASSQRTSGSEQYF

clone size: .
D gene: .
J gene: TRBJ2-7
V gene: TRBV7-8
CDR3 DNA: TGTGCCAGCAGTTCTACAGGGCGGGAATACGAGCAGTACTTC
CDR3 protein: CASSSTGREYEQYF

clone size: once
D gene: TRBD2
J gene: TRBJ2-1
V gene: TRBV20-1
CDR3 DNA: TGCAGTGCTTCTAGCGGTGGGTACAATGAGCAGTTCTTC
CDR3 protein: CSASSGGYNEQFF

clone size: .
D gene: TRBD1
J gene: TRBJ1-1
V gene: TRBV6-1
CDR3 DNA: TGTGCCAGCAAGAAAGGGACAGCTACTTCTATGAACACTGAAGCTTTCTTT
CDR3 protein: CASKKGTATSMNTEAFF

clone size: many
D gene: TRBD1
J gene: TRBJ1-1
V gene: TRBV12-3/TRBV12-4
CDR3 DNA: TGTGCCAGCAGACCTCGACAGGGTTCGGGGACTGAAGCTTTCTTT
CDR3 protein: CASRPRQGSGTEAFF

clone size: few
D gene: .
J gene: TRBJ2-1
V gene: TRBV24-1
CDR3 DNA: TGTGCCACCAGTGATTCTTGGACAGAGCAGTTCTTC
CDR3 protein: CATSDSWTEQFF

clone size: many
D gene: TRBD1
J gene: TRBJ1-5
V gene: TRBV28
CDR3 DNA: TGTGCCAGCAGACTGGACAGGTGGGACTATAGCAATCAGCCCCAGCATTTT
CDR3 protein: CASRLDRWDYSNQPQHF

clone size: once
D gene: .
J gene: TRBJ2-7
V gene: TRBV20-1
CDR3 DNA: TGCAGTGCTAGAGAGGGGTCCGGGTCCTACGAGCAGTACTTC
CDR3 protein: CSAREGSGSYEQYF

clone size: many
D gene: TRBD1
J gene: TRBJ1-5
V gene: TRBV28
CDR3 DNA: TGTGCCAGCAGTTTACGACAGGGTAATAGGGAGCCCCAGCATTTT
CDR3 protein: CASSLRQGNREPQHF